Detailed here is one TCR beta chain. This CDR3 is built from 14 residues. Germline CDR1 SQVTM, CDR2 ANQGSEA. V lost 7 bases, J lost 5 bases, and 8 bases stayed unmatched. Built from TCR beta cDNA, the libraries had unique molecular identifiers in them. Some 500,000 cDNA molecules were obtained per 1 to 10 million input T cells. One entry per CDR3 protein results from TCRdb running MiXCR on the PCR reads. The sample consists of about 160,000 distinct CDR3 sequences, roughly 35% of them appearing once. The data originate from a study of post-analysis software for immune sequencing data. V and J are TRBV29-1 and TRBJ2-7, with 13 bases matching TRBD2. This specimen was blood, taken after autologous hematopoietic stem cell transplantation. This clonotype was sampled from a girl between 10 and 17 years old with multiple sclerosis. The CDR3 is CSGGTSGKAHEQYF. DNA of the CDR3: TGCAGCGGGGGGACTAGCGGGAAAGCCCACGAGCAGTACTTC.